Detailed here is one T cell receptor beta chain. No antigen is known for it. CDR1 and CDR2 (germline): SQVTM, ANQGSEA. Between the trimmed V and J ends, which lost 6 bases and 6 bases, there was a span of 8 bases. The CDR3 sequence is 11 residues long. The source of the sample is a study of blood T cells in healthy people across ages. Study outcomes and limitations: Researchers deemed the diversity estimates from one million T cells underestimates. The recorded TCR beta diversity per million T cells decreased in a roughly linear manner with age.

Every sample yielded at least 6 million isolated PBMCs. Combining a sample-barcoded 5' primer with a J-beta primer mix, a second PCR ran for 7 to 11 cycles. The study obtained at least 2.5 million CDR3-containing paired-end reads from every sample. Each CDR3 protein gets one entry after TCRdb re-called the 5' RACE reads with MiXCR. The sample lists about 780,000 distinct CDR3 sequences; about 46% were seen once. The V call is TRBV29-1, the J call TRBJ2-2, with no clear D. This receptor was obtained from a man aged 80 or over in good health. Input material: blood. The CDR3, as DNA: TGCAGCGTCTCCCAGGCCGGGGAGCTGTTTTTT. This codes for CSVSQAGELFF.